This TCR beta chain stems from a study of PD-1 blockade in classical Hodgkin lymphoma. Overall study: On a schedule of every 2 weeks, patients received nivolumab 3 mg/kg intravenously.

Time point denoted: cycle 4 day 1 (C4D1), after five to seven weeks of nivolumab. Every patient relapsed after autologous stem cell transplantation, and brentuximab vedotin exposure varied. Study-wide results and limits: Researchers reported that CD4+ TCR diversity, though not CD8+, rose significantly by C4D1. For complete responders, baseline diversity was comparable to that of newly diagnosed patients. Nivolumab initiation under 1 year post-ASCT meant exclusion.

Profiled with immunoSEQ multiplex PCR; TCRdb holds only in-frame clones, not every one. The sample lists around 60,000 clones, about 90% occurring once. Concerning this clone: Its antigen remains unknown.

V gave up 0 bases and J gave up 0 bases, with 18 bases separating them. Germline loops: CDR1 LNHNV, CDR2 YYDKDF (reference sequence). CDR3 size: 18 residues. The chain couples TRBV15 to TRBJ2-7, with a possible D match to TRBD2 (6 bases). The source material was peripheral blood mononuclear cells (PBMCs), sampled before the fourth cycle of nivolumab. The sequence was obtained from a human donor with classical Hodgkin lymphoma. The CDR3 loop is CATSREYHYGTSSYEQYF. The DNA of the CDR3 is TGTGCCACCAGCAGAGAGTACCACTACGGGACTTCCTCCTACGAGCAGTACTTC.